Presented here are 6 T cell receptor beta chains from one specimen sequenced in a study of cytomegalovirus exposure and HLA in healthy donors. The PCR made use of 60 Vbeta and 13 Jbeta primers. Sequencing was performed with immunoSEQ multiplex PCR; in TCRdb, only in-frame clones are kept and a portion is missing. The sample lists 120,000 to 150,000 clones; roughly 80% were seen once. Sequenced sample: PBMCs. The receptor source for this set is a man in his forties in good health and CMV-seropositive.

This chain joins TRBV10-1 and TRBJ2-5; the match to TRBD1 covers 9 bases. Unmatched junction bases numbered 11, after V lost 4 bases and J lost 5 bases. Germline CDR1 WNHNN, CDR2 SYGVQD (reference sequence). The CDR3 has 16 amino acids. The CDR3 sequence is CASSGAETGGIETQYF. In nucleotides, the CDR3 is TGCGCCAGCAGTGGGGCCGAGACAGGGGGGATCGAGACCCAGTACTTC.

The chain carries TRBV2 and TRBJ2-3, with 7 bases identical to TRBD2. Germline assignment: CDR1 SNHLY and CDR2 FYNNEI. This CDR3 contains 13 residues. V shed 8 bases, J shed 4 bases, and the junction held 6 bases outside the gene matches. The DNA for the CDR3 is TGTGCCAGCTCACGGGAGGAGGCAGATACGCAGTATTTT. It yields the protein CASSREEADTQYF. Looking up the rest from reference TRBV2 and TRBJ2-3 gives the full variable domain: EPEVTQTPSHQVTQMGQEVILRCVPISNHLYFYWYRQILGQKVEFLVSFYNNEISEKSEIFDDQFSVERPDGSNFTLKIRSTKLEDSAMYFCASSREEADTQYFGPGTRLTVL.

The J gene is TRBJ2-7, the V gene TRBV11-2; D is possibly TRBD1 (5 bases). V lost 4 bases to trimming and J lost 9 bases, with 10 bases between them. This CDR3 spans 11 amino acids. Germline values: CDR1 SGHAT, CDR2 FQNNGV. The CDR3 DNA reads TGTGCCAGCAGCTCCACAGGCGTGCAGTACTTC. It translates to CASSSTGVQYF.

The V call is TRBV11-2, the J call TRBJ1-1, with TRBD1 matching over 7 bases. V lost 8 bases to trimming and J lost 3 bases; unmatched junction nucleotides: 6. The CDR3 is 13 residues long. Per the germline V gene, CDR1 is SGHAT and CDR2 is FQNNGV. The chain's CDR3 is CASGNRGDTEAFF. The CDR3 nucleotides are TGTGCCAGCGGAAACAGGGGTGACACTGAAGCTTTCTTT. The full variable domain, its missing parts supplied by reference TRBV11-2 and TRBJ1-1, is EAGVAQSPRYKIIEKRQSVAFWCNPISGHATLYWYQQILGQGPKLLIQFQNNGVVDDSQLPKDRFSAERLKGVDSTLKIQPAKLEDSAVYLCASGNRGDTEAFFGQGTRLTVV.

This chain uses TRBV27 with TRBJ2-7; possible D gene TRBD2, 5 bases. V dropped 5 bases and J dropped 2 bases, with 13 bases sitting between them. CDR1 and CDR2 from the germline V gene are MNHEY and SMNVEV (reference sequence). CDR3 size: 14 residues. CDR3 sequence: CASSPTGVPYEQYF. The DNA for the CDR3 is TGTGCCAGCAGTCCTACCGGGGTACCCTACGAGCAGTACTTC.

This clone was detected a few times. CDR3 sequence: CASSFGRGPYEQYF. CDR3 DNA: TGTGCCAGCAGCTTCGGCAGGGGGCCCTACGAGCAGTACTTC. The gene calls are TRBV5-4 and TRBJ2-7, with TRBD1 matching over 8 bases. The CDR3 contains 14 residues. Trimming cost V 2 bases and J 2 bases; bases outside gene matches: 3. Germline lookup yields CDR1 SGHNT and CDR2 YYREEE (reference sequence).